The 2 T cell receptor beta chains given below trace back to one sample, sequenced in a study of HIV-infected patients and healthy controls. Alpha and beta constant-region primers primed reverse transcription of 500 to 550 ng RNA. Using multiplexing indices, alpha and beta chain libraries were generated apart by chain-specific third strand synthesis. One entry per CDR3 protein results from TCRdb running MiXCR on the 5' RACE reads. This sample yields about 8,300 distinct CDR3 sequences, of which about a tenth are seen a single time; 22% belongs to the top ten. No cell fractionation was done, so the repertoire covers all unsorted peripheral blood T cells. The source was blood, collected before antiretroviral therapy. These receptors all come from an adult with HIV infection.

This clonotype was picked up many times. The chain recombines TRBV19 with TRBJ1-5; 7 bases match TRBD1. This CDR3 has 16 residues. The germline V gene encodes CDR1 LNHDA and CDR2 SQIVND (reference sequence). Germline trimming cut 2 bases from V and 2 bases from J; bases unmatched to any gene: 6. CDR3 bases: TGTGCCAGTAGTATAACGGGACAGCGAGGCAATCAGCCCCAGCATTTT. This sequence encodes CASSITGQRGNQPQHF. Variable domain in full (rest from reference TRBV19 and TRBJ1-5): DGGITQSPKYLFRKEGQNVTLSCEQNLNHDAMYWYRQDPGQGLRLIYYSQIVNDFQKGDIAEGYSVSREKKESFPLTVTSAQKNPTAFYLCASSITGQRGNQPQHFGDGTRLSIL.

This clonotype occurred many times. The rearrangement uses TRBV10-3 and TRBJ1-2; TRBD1 aligns across 10 bases. Trimming took 7 bases from V and 6 from J; bases not matched to a gene: 5. The CDR3 consists of 13 residues. Germline CDR1 and CDR2: ENHRY and SYGVKD. The CDR3 DNA reads as TGTGCCATCAAAGGACAGGGGGAGGATGGCTACACCTTC. This encodes CAIKGQGEDGYTF.